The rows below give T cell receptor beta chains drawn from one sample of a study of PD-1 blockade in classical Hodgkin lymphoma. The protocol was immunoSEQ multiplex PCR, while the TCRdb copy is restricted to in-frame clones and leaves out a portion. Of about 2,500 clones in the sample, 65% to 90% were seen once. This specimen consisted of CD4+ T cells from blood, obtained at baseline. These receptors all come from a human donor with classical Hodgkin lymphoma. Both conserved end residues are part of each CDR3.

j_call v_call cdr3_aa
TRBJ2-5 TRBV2 CASIWDRAETQYF
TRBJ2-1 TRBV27 CASSLSVYAGGLGNEQFF
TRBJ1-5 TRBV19 CASSIDGSNQPQHF
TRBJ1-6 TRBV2 CASRPSSGTANSPLHF
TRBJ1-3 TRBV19 CASSKGQGYTIYF
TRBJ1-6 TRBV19 CASSILTGGNSPLHF
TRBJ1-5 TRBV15 CATSRTTEGRQPQHF
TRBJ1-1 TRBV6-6 CASKGTLSAFF
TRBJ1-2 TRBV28 CASSPRDRHIYGYTF
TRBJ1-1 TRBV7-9 CASSYYRGLDTEAFF
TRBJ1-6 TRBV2 CASRTSSSYNSPLHF
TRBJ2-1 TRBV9 CASSPSSYNEQFF
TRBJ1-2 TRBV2 CASSTQTGVGYGYTF
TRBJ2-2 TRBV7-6 CASSSPLGIVRDGELFF
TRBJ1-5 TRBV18 CASSLGGTSNQPQHF
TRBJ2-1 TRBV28 CASSFYNEQFF
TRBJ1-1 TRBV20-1 CSAPEYTEAFF
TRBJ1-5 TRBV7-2 CASSLMVSNQPQHF
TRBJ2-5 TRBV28 CASSFGFRTSGRTQPDSTKTQYF
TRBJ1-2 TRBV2 CASRVKTGSNYGYTF
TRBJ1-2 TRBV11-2 CASSPMTQDRDSYGYTF
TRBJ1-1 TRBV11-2 CASSLDRGGRNTEAFF
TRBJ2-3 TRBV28 CATARVDTDTQYF
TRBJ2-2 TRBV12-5 CASGDPGTSIRPTGELFF
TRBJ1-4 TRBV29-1 CSVWDRGHGNEKLFF
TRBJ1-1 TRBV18 CASSPAGASISTEAFF
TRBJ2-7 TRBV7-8 CASSLRGQGSSYEQYF
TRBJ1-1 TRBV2 CASRLQAPGTEAFF
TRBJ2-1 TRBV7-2 CASSFLGGTILNEQFF
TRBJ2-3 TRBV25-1 CASSEAGSTDTQYF